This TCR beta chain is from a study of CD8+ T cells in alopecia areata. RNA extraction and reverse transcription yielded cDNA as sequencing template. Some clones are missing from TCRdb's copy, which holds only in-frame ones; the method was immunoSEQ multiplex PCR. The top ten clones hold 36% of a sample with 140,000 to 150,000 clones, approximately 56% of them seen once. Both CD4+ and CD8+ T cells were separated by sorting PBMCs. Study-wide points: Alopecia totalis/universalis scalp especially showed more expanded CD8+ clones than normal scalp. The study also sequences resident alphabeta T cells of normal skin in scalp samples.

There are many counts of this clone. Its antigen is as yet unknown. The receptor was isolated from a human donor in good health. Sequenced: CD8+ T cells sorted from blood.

Written as DNA, the CDR3 is TGTGCCAGCAGGGCCGGGCCCTACTATGGCTACACCTTC. Its protein is CASRAGPYYGYTF. The chain uses TRBV6-6 and TRBJ1-2, with no clear D. CDR3 length: 13 amino acids. Between the trimmed V and J ends, which lost 6 bases and 3 bases, there was a span of 11 bases. From germline, CDR1 is MNHNY and CDR2 SVGAGI (reference sequence).